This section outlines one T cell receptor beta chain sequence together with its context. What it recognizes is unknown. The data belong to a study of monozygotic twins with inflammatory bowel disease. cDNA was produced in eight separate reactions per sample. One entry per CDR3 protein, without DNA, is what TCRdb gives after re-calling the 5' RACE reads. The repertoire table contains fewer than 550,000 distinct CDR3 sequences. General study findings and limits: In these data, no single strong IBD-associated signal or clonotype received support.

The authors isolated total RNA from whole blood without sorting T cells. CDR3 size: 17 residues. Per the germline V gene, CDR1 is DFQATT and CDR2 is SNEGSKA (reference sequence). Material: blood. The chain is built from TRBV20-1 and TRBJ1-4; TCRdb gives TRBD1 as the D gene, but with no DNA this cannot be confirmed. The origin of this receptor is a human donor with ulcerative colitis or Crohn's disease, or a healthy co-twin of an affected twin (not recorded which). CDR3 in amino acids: CSASEGASVPTNEKLFF.